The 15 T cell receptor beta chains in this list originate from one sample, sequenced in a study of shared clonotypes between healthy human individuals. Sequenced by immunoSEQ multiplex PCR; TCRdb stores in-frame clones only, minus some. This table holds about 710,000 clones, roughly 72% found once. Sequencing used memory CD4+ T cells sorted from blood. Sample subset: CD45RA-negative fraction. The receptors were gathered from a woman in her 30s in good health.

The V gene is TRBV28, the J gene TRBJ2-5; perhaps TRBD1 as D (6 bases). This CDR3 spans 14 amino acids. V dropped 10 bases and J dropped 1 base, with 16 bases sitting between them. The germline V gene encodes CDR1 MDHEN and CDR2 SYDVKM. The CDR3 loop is CATTPTGRQETQYF. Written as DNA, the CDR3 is TGTGCCACCACACCGACAGGTCGCCAAGAGACCCAGTACTTC.

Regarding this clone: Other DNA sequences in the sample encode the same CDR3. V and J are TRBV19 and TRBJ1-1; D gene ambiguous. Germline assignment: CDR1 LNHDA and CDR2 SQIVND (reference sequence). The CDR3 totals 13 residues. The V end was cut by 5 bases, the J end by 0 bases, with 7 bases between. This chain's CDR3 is CASSPSLNTEAFF. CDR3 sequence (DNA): TGTGCCAGTAGTCCTTCCTTGAACACTGAAGCTTTCTTT.

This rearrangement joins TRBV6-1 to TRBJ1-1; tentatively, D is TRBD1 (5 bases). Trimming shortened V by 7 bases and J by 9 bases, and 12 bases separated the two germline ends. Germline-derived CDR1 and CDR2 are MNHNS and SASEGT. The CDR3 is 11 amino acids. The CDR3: CASTVAGQAFF. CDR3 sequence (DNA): TGTGCCAGCACCGTAGCAGGGCAAGCTTTCTTT.

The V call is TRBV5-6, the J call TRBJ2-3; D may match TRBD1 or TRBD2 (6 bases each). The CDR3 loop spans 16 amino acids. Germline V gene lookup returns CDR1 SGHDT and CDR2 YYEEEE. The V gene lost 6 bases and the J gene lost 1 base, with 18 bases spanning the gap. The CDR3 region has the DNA TGTGCCAGCACTGATGGGGGGCCCCTGGGCACAGATACGCAGTATTTT. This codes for CASTDGGPLGTDTQYF.

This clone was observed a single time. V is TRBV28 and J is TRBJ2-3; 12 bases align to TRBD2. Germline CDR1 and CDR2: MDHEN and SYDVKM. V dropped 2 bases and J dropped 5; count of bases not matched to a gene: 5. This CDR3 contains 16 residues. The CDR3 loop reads CASSLPSGRGKDTQYF. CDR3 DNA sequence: TGTGCCAGCAGTTTACCTAGCGGGAGGGGTAAAGATACGCAGTATTTT. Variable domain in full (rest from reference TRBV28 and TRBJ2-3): DVKVTQSSRYLVKRTGEKVFLECVQDMDHENMFWYRQDPGLGLRLIYFSYDVKMKEKGDIPEGYSVSREKKERFSLILESASTNQTSMYLCASSLPSGRGKDTQYFGPGTRLTVL.

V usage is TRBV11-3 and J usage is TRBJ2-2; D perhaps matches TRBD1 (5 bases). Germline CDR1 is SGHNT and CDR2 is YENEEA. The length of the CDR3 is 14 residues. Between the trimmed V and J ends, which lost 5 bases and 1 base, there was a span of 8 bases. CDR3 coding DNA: TGTGCCAGCAGCCAGACAGTGAACACCGGGGAGCTGTTTTTT. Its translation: CASSQTVNTGELFF.

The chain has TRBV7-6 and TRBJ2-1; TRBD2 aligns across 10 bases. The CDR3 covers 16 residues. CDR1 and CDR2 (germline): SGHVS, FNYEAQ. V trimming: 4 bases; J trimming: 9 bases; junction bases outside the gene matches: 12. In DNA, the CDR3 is TGTGCCAGCAGCTCCCATGTGCTAGCGGGAGATGGTGAGCAGTTCTTC. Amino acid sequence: CASSSHVLAGDGEQFF.

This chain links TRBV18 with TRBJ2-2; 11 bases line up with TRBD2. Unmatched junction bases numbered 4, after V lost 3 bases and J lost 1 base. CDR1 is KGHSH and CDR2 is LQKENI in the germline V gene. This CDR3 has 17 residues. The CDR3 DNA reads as TGTGCCAGCTCACCCAGGGGACTAGCGGAGAACACCGGGGAGCTGTTTTTT. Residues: CASSPRGLAENTGELFF.

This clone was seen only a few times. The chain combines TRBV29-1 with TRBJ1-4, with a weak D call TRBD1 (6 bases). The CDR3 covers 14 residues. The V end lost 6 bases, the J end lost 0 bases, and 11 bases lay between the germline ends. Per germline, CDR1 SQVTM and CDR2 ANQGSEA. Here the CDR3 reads CSVKGVTTNEKLFF. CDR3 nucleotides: TGCAGCGTCAAGGGGGTAACAACTAATGAAAAACTGTTTTTT. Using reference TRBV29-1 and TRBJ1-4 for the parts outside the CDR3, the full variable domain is SAVISQKPSRDICQRGTSLTIQCQVDSQVTMMFWYRQQPGQSLTLIATANQGSEATYESGFVIDKFPISRPNLTFSTLTVSNMSPEDSSIYLCSVKGVTTNEKLFFGSGTQLSVL.

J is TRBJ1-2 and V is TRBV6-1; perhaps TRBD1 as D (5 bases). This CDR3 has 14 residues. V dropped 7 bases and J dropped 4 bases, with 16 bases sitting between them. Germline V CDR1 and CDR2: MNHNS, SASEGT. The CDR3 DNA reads TGTGCCAGCACTATTACTGGGGCAGGCTATGGCTACACCTTC. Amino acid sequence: CASTITGAGYGYTF.

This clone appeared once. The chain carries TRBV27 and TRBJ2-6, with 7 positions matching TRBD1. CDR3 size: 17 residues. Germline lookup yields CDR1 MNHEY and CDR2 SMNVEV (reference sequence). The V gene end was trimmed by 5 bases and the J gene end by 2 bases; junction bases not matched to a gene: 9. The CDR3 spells CASSAYRGQTGANVLTF. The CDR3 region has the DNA TGTGCCAGCAGTGCCTACAGGGGCCAGACTGGGGCCAACGTCCTGACTTTC.

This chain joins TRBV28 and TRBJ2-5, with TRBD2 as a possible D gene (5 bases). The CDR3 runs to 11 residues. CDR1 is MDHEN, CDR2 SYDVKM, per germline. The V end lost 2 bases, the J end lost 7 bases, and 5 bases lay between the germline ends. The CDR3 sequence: CASSLEGTQYF. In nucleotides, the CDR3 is TGTGCCAGCAGTTTAGAGGGGACCCAGTACTTC.

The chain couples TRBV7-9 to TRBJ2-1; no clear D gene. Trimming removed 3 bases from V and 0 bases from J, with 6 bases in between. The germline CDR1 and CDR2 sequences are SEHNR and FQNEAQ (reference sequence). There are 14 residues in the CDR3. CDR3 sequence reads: CASSFMSSYNEQFF. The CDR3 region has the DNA TGTGCCAGCAGCTTCATGAGCTCCTACAATGAGCAGTTCTTC.

CDR3 amino acids: CASTRGQGESEQYF. The DNA for the CDR3 is TGTGCCAGCACCAGGGGACAGGGAGAAAGCGAGCAGTACTTC. The rearrangement uses TRBV6-6 and TRBJ2-7, with 9 nucleotides matching TRBD1. This CDR3 spans 14 amino acids. Per the germline V gene, CDR1 is MNHNY and CDR2 is SVGAGI (reference sequence). The junction had 10 bases not matched to a gene; V was cut back by 7 bases and J by 6 bases.

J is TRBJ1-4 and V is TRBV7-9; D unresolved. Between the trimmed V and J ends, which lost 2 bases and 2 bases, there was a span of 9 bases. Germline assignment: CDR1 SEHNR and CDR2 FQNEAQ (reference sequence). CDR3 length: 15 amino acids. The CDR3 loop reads CASSLSGSTNEKLFF. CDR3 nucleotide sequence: TGTGCCAGCAGCTTATCCGGATCCACTAATGAAAAACTGTTTTTT.